These 14 T cell receptor beta chains came from one sample sequenced in a study of Ad26.COV2.S vaccination and SARS-CoV-2 variants. Sequencing used immunoSEQ multiplex PCR; TCRdb keeps in-frame clones, though not all of them. The sample shows around 400,000 clones, 90% of them seen only once. Specified treatment: around 19 received Ad26.COV2.S at low or high dose, single or two shots; about 5 received placebo; per-sample allocation not given. Specimen acquisition occurred on day 63 following the initial vaccine or placebo injection. Sample: peripheral blood, taken in a trial of Ad26.COV2.S vaccine versus placebo. The receptors were gathered from a person between 18 and 65 years old who received the Ad26.COV2.S COVID-19 vaccine or a placebo.

The chain employs TRBV27 and TRBJ1-5; possibly TRBD1 for D (6 bases). Germline V gene data show CDR1 as MNHEY and CDR2 as SMNVEV (reference sequence). The CDR3 has 16 residues. V was pared by 10 bases and J by 0 bases, with 19 bases between. In DNA, the CDR3 is TGTGCCACCCGAAGCGAGGGACACCCTAGCAATCAGCCCCAGCATTTT. Protein product: CATRSEGHPSNQPQHF.

The chain joins TRBV27 to TRBJ2-2; D is perhaps TRBD2 (7 bases). The V gene lost 0 bases and the J gene lost 1 base, with 15 bases spanning the gap. The length of the CDR3 is 18 residues. CDR1 is MNHEY, CDR2 SMNVEV, per germline (reference sequence). CDR3 protein: CASSLSTGRVLNTGELFF. Here the CDR3 DNA reads TGTGCCAGCAGTTTATCCACAGGGAGGGTTCTGAACACCGGGGAGCTGTTTTTT.

This chain uses TRBV6-5 with TRBJ2-5; tentative D call: TRBD2 (6 bases). This CDR3 spans 14 amino acids. V was trimmed by 5 bases and J by 5 bases, leaving 15 bases between them. Germline V gives CDR1 MNHEY, CDR2 SVGAGI. CDR3 coding DNA: TGTGCCAGCAGTCTTCAATCGGGGAGGGAGACCCAGTACTTC. Its translation is CASSLQSGRETQYF.

The gene calls are TRBV7-9 and TRBJ2-3; D is ambiguous. V dropped 5 bases and J dropped 5 bases, with 14 bases sitting between them. The CDR3 contains 14 residues. Germline assignment: CDR1 SEHNR and CDR2 FQNEAQ (reference sequence). CDR3 sequence: CASSPPAARDTQYF. The CDR3 region has the DNA TGTGCCAGCAGCCCCCCGGCAGCAAGAGATACGCAGTATTTT.

This clone appeared once. The chain uses TRBV6-1 and TRBJ2-1; D is unresolved. This CDR3 region has 15 residues. CDR1 is MNHNS, CDR2 SASEGT, per germline. V was pared by 1 base and J by 1 base, with 8 bases between. The CDR3 region is CASSEETGSYNEQFF. CDR3 sequence (DNA): TGTGCCAGCAGTGAAGAGACTGGGTCCTACAATGAGCAGTTCTTC.

In nucleotides, the CDR3 is TGTGCCTGGAGTGTAAGCCAGATACAAAACATTCAGTACTTC. Translated, it gives CAWSVSQIQNIQYF. The chain uses TRBV30 and TRBJ2-4; D gene unclear. Germline V gene lookup returns CDR1 GTSNPN and CDR2 SVGIG (reference sequence). Trimming cost V 0 bases and J 5 bases, with 11 bases left between them. CDR3 length: 14 residues.

CDR3: CATSPSGMNEQFF. The CDR3 DNA reads TGCGCCACTTCTCCTTCGGGGATGAATGAGCAGTTCTTC. V is TRBV4-1 and J is TRBJ2-1, with D tentatively TRBD2 (5 bases). There are 13 residues in the CDR3. V lost 10 bases, J lost 7 bases, and 17 bases lay in between. Germline V lookup: CDR1 MGHRA, CDR2 YSYEKL.

J is TRBJ2-1 and V is TRBV28; D gene ambiguous. CDR1 MDHEN and CDR2 SYDVKM come from the germline V gene. The ends were cut back, 3 bases at V and 9 bases at J, with 21 bases in the middle. This CDR3 region has 16 residues. CDR3 nucleotide sequence: TGTGCCAGCAGTTTTAGTGGGGTGGGCGTTTCTGGTGAGCAGTTCTTC. This codes for CASSFSGVGVSGEQFF.

This chain joins TRBV9 and TRBJ2-2; D unclear. The CDR3 sequence is 13 residues long. The V and J ends lost 4 bases and 5 bases respectively, with 9 bases between them. The germline V gene has CDR1 SGDLS and CDR2 YYNGEE. The CDR3 loop reads CASSNSGTGELFF. CDR3 nucleotides: TGTGCCAGCAGCAATTCAGGTACCGGGGAGCTGTTTTTT.

About this clone itself: The sample carries other DNA sequences with the same CDR3. The V gene is TRBV18, the J gene TRBJ2-7, with D possibly being TRBD2 (6 bases). Germline V lookup: CDR1 KGHSH, CDR2 LQKENI. Trimming stripped 0 bases from V and 0 bases from J, with 6 bases between. The length of the CDR3 is 14 residues. The DNA of the CDR3 is TGTGCCAGCTCACCACCTAGCGGCTCCTACGAGCAGTACTTC. This sequence encodes CASSPPSGSYEQYF. Full variable domain (missing parts from reference TRBV18 and TRBJ2-7): NAGVMQNPRHLVRRRGQEARLRCSPMKGHSHVYWYRQLPEEGLKFMVYLQKENIIDESGMPKERFSAEFPKEGPSILRIQQVVRGDSAAYFCASSPPSGSYEQYFGPGTRLTVT.

The gene calls are TRBV19 and TRBJ2-1; 10 bases map to TRBD2. J was trimmed by 4 bases and V by 4 bases; bases with no gene match: 1. Per germline, CDR1 LNHDA and CDR2 SQIVND (reference sequence). This CDR3 comprises 14 residues. CDR3 coding DNA: TGTGCCAGTAGTACTAGCGGGAGTTACAATGAGCAGTTCTTC. Its translation is CASSTSGSYNEQFF.

The chain combines TRBV7-3 with TRBJ2-5; a weak D match, TRBD2 (6 bases). CDR1 is SGHTA and CDR2 is FQGTGA in the germline V gene. The CDR3 is made up of 13 amino acids. V dropped 6 bases and J dropped 3 bases, with 11 bases sitting between them. The CDR3 nucleotides read TGTGCCAGCAGTTGGGACTCTGAAGAGACCCAGTACTTC. As protein: CASSWDSEETQYF.

The chain couples TRBV9 to TRBJ2-1, with TRBD1 matching 8 bases. The trim removed 0 bases at V and 7 bases at J, leaving 9 bases unmatched. Germline V lookup: CDR1 SGDLS, CDR2 YYNGEE. The CDR3 runs to 16 residues. The CDR3 nucleotides are TGTGCCAGCAGCGTAGGCTCGACAGGGGTAGATAATGAGCAGTTCTTC. This encodes CASSVGSTGVDNEQFF.

The V call is TRBV5-1, the J call TRBJ2-1; 8 nucleotides line up with TRBD1. The J segment lost 1 base and the V segment lost 1 base, leaving 1 base of the junction unmatched. Per the germline V gene, CDR1 is SGHRS and CDR2 is YFSETQ. The CDR3 spans 15 residues. CDR3 nucleotide sequence: TGCGCCAGCAGCTTGCAGGGGGCTTCCTACAATGAGCAGTTCTTC. Translating it yields CASSLQGASYNEQFF.